Presented here are 21 T cell receptor beta chains from one specimen sequenced in a study of blood T cells in healthy people across ages. For the second PCR, which ran for roughly 6 to 12 cycles, a sample-barcoded 5' primer and a J-beta primer mix were used. TCRdb recomputed calls from the 5' RACE reads with MiXCR, one row per CDR3 protein. The sample records about 930,000 distinct CDR3 sequences, under 35% being singletons. This same sample was also taken into another study, of T cells of mothers and their children.

Sequencing was performed on blood. The receptors originated from a woman in her thirties or forties in good health.

CDR3 nucleotides: TGCGCCAGCACCTCCGGTCGTCGCACTGAAGCTTTCTTT. Translating gives CASTSGRRTEAFF. This chain joins TRBV5-1 and TRBJ1-1, with unresolved D. The germline V gene encodes CDR1 SGHRS and CDR2 YFSETQ. The CDR3 spans 13 residues. V was clipped by 6 bases and J by 4 bases, with 13 bases between them.

The rearrangement links TRBV13 to TRBJ2-7, with 11 bases lining up with TRBD1. Per the germline V gene, CDR1 is PRHDT and CDR2 is FYEKMQ (reference sequence). The CDR3 spans 14 residues. V was pared by 5 bases and J by 3 bases, with 3 bases of the junction left unmatched. CDR3 sequence reads: CASSGGTGGYEQYF. CDR3 in DNA: TGTGCCAGCAGCGGGGGGACAGGGGGCTACGAGCAGTACTTC.

This chain uses TRBV5-1 with TRBJ2-5, with 9 bases identical to TRBD2. In germline, CDR1 is SGHRS, CDR2 YFSETQ. Losses at the gene ends were 1 base for V and 2 bases for J; bases not matched to a gene: 6. The CDR3 spans 16 residues. The CDR3 spells CASSLSATSGQETQYF. DNA of the CDR3: TGCGCCAGCAGCTTGTCCGCCACTAGCGGGCAAGAGACCCAGTACTTC.

This chain joins TRBV7-2 and TRBJ1-2, with D hard to call. The germline CDR1 and CDR2 sequences are SGHTA and FQGNSA. CDR3 length: 15 residues. The V end was cut by 0 bases, the J end by 6 bases, with 14 bases between. The CDR3 loop reads CASSLAVGYVDGYTF. CDR3 coding DNA: TGTGCCAGCAGCTTAGCTGTCGGATATGTCGATGGCTACACCTTC.

The chain employs TRBV5-1 and TRBJ1-4; 7 bases align to TRBD1. The CDR3 is 15 amino acids. Germline CDR1 reads SGHRS; CDR2 reads YFSETQ. J lost 8 bases, V lost 4 bases, and 11 bases had no gene match. The CDR3 loop reads CASSIGQEVGEKLFF. CDR3 bases: TGCGCCAGCAGCATCGGACAGGAAGTCGGAGAAAAACTGTTTTTT.

The rearrangement uses TRBV5-1 and TRBJ2-3; TRBD1 aligns across 8 bases. The CDR3 contains 14 residues. Germline V CDR1 and CDR2: SGHRS, YFSETQ. The J segment lost 4 bases and the V segment lost 7 bases, leaving 8 bases of the junction unmatched. For the CDR3, the DNA is TGCGCCAGCGGCTGGCAGGGGGCATCAGATACGCAGTATTTT. Its protein is CASGWQGASDTQYF.

This clonotype has more than one count but fewer than ten. The chain joins TRBV11-2 to TRBJ2-5, with TRBD1 identical over 10 bases. The CDR3 contains 16 residues. V shed 1 base and J 3 bases; nucleotides not matched to a gene: 5. The V gene's germline CDR1 is SGHAT and CDR2 FQNNGV. In DNA, the CDR3 is TGTGCCAGCAGCTTAGGGGGGACAGGGGCGGAAGAGACCCAGTACTTC. Translation: CASSLGGTGAEETQYF.

V usage is TRBV25-1 and J usage is TRBJ1-1; 10 bases are a match to TRBD1. Looked up from germline, CDR1 is MGHDK and CDR2 is SYGVNS. Unmatched junction bases numbered 9, after V lost 4 bases and J lost 4 bases. CDR3 length equals 16 residues. CDR3 bases: TGTGCCAGCAGTGCCTGGGACAGGGGAGTGGGCACTGAAGCTTTCTTT. It encodes CASSAWDRGVGTEAFF.

The chain recombines TRBV12-3 or TRBV12-4 with TRBJ2-1; D is ambiguous. This CDR3 is built from 16 residues. Trimming left V 6 bases short and J 4 bases short, with 19 bases between. CDR3 nucleotide sequence: TGTGCCAGCAGCCCTAGGGCTCGCCCGGAATACAATGAGCAGTTCTTC. Its protein is CASSPRARPEYNEQFF.

This clonotype occurred many times. The chain has TRBV7-3 and TRBJ1-2; D is undetermined. This CDR3 is 14 amino acids long. Trimming cost V 0 bases and J 3 bases, with 8 bases left between them. Looked up from germline, CDR1 is SGHTA and CDR2 is FQGTGA. CDR3 protein: CASSLTPADYGYTF. The CDR3 DNA follows: TGTGCCAGCAGCTTAACCCCAGCCGACTATGGCTACACCTTC. Full variable domain (remainder filled in from reference TRBV7-3 and TRBJ1-2): GAGVSQTPSNKVTEKGKYVELRCDPISGHTALYWYRQSLGQGPEFLIYFQGTGAADDSGLPNDRFFAVRPEGSVSTLKIQRTERGDSAVYLCASSLTPADYGYTFGSGTRLTVV.

This clonotype was detected a few times. The chain couples TRBV13 to TRBJ1-2, with TRBD1 as a possible D gene (5 bases). V was pared by 3 bases and J by 0 bases, with 14 bases between. The CDR3 is made up of 16 amino acids. Germline CDR1 PRHDT, CDR2 FYEKMQ (reference sequence). As DNA, the CDR3 is TGTGCCAGCAGCTTCCGGGACCGTCTGCCTAACTATGGCTACACCTTC. Amino acid sequence: CASSFRDRLPNYGYTF.

This clonotype was recorded a few times. A much larger clone lies a single base off, so this may be a read error. The chain carries TRBV12-3 or TRBV12-4 and TRBJ1-3, with unresolved D. The CDR3 loop spans 11 amino acids. The CDR3 DNA reads TGTGCCAGCAGTTTAGGAAACACCACATATTTT. Translation gives CASSLGNTTYF.

There are a few counts of this clonotype. Sequence at one end of the junction differs from germline and may be a read error. J is TRBJ2-7 and V is TRBV7-9; possible D gene TRBD1, 5 bases. The CDR3 is made up of 16 amino acids. In germline, CDR1 is SEHNR, CDR2 FQNEAQ (reference sequence). The CDR3 DNA reads as TGTGCCAGCAGCTTAGTGTCGGCAGGGCCATCCTACGGGCAGTACTTC. Amino acids: CASSLVSAGPSYGQYF.

The rearrangement joins TRBV7-8 to TRBJ2-1; D ambiguous. Germline V lookup: CDR1 SGHVS, CDR2 FQNEAQ. CDR3 size: 18 residues. Trimming shortened V by 5 bases and J by 4 bases, and 24 bases separated the two germline ends. In DNA form, the CDR3 reads TGTGCCAGCAGCCAGTCCCCTCCCGGAGAGTGGCAGTACAATGAGCAGTTCTTC. The encoded protein is CASSQSPPGEWQYNEQFF.

This clonotype was counted only a few times. The V gene is TRBV6-1, the J gene TRBJ1-5; 8 bases line up with TRBD1. The CDR3 consists of 15 residues. CDR1 is MNHNS, CDR2 SASEGT, per germline. The V gene end was trimmed by 1 base and the J gene end by 5 bases; junction bases not matched to a gene: 4. CDR3 protein: CASSEGATGDQPQHF. CDR3 in DNA: TGTGCCAGCAGTGAAGGGGCGACAGGGGATCAGCCCCAGCATTTT.

In this sample, this clonotype turned up many times. The genes are TRBV20-1 and TRBJ2-1; TRBD2 is a possible D gene (5 bases). This CDR3 has 14 amino acids. The germline V and J ends were trimmed by 2 bases and 6 bases, with 14 bases remaining between them. Germline loops: CDR1 DFQATT, CDR2 SNEGSKA (reference sequence). The CDR3 bases are TGCAGTGCTAGACCCGCCGGACTTACCAATGAGCAGTTCTTC. Amino acid sequence: CSARPAGLTNEQFF.

The table lists this clonotype with a few counts. The chain has TRBV4-3 and TRBJ1-2; 7 bases align to TRBD1. CDR3 length: 16 amino acids. CDR1 and CDR2 from the germline V gene are LGHNA and YSLEER. After removal of 1 base from V and 4 bases from J, the junction contained 9 bases not matched to a gene. The CDR3 coding sequence is TGCGCCAGCAGCCAAGCCCAGGGGGATCAGGGCTATGGCTACACCTTC. Translation: CASSQAQGDQGYGYTF.

The gene calls are TRBV19 and TRBJ2-7, with TRBD1 as a possible D gene (5 bases). CDR3 length equals 14 residues. Germline CDR1 reads LNHDA; CDR2 reads SQIVND (reference sequence). V was cut by 4 bases and J by 0 bases, with 10 bases left in between. The CDR3 DNA follows: TGTGCCAGTAGTACGACAGTCTGCTCCTACGAGCAGTACTTC. The encoded protein is CASSTTVCSYEQYF.

This clonotype has at least ten counts. This sequence joins TRBV15 and TRBJ2-3; D possibly matches TRBD1 or TRBD2 (5 bases each). Trimming took 0 bases from V and 5 from J, leaving 9 bases between them. The CDR3 runs 14 residues. CDR1 and CDR2 (germline): LNHNV, YYDKDF (reference sequence). CDR3 loop: CATSRDGTEDTQYF. The CDR3 DNA sequence: TGTGCCACCAGCAGAGATGGGACGGAAGATACGCAGTATTTT. The variable domain in full, with the rest retrieved from reference TRBV15 and TRBJ2-3, is DAMVIQNPRYQVTQFGKPVTLSCSQTLNHNVMYWYQQKSSQAPKLLFHYYDKDFNNEADTPDNFQSRRPNTSFCFLDIRSPGLGDTAMYLCATSRDGTEDTQYFGPGTRLTVL.

This clonotype was seen a few times. The chain joins TRBV2 to TRBJ2-3; perhaps TRBD2 as D (5 bases). The CDR3 extends over 15 amino acids. V shed 4 bases and J shed 3 bases, with 14 bases lying between them. Germline V gives CDR1 SNHLY, CDR2 FYNNEI. Here the CDR3 DNA reads TGTGCCAGCAGTGCGAGTGAGGGTAGGACAGATACGCAGTATTTT. It yields the protein CASSASEGRTDTQYF.

There are many counts of this clonotype. The rearrangement uses TRBV6-2 or TRBV6-3 and TRBJ2-1; TRBD2 might be the D (6 bases). Trimming removed 4 bases at V and 3 bases at J, with 19 bases between. The CDR3 has 17 amino acids. Germline CDR1 is MNHEY and CDR2 is SVGEGT. The CDR3 DNA sequence: TGTGCCAGCAGTTTGGGCGGGGCCCCCTCTGGCTACAATGAGCAGTTCTTC. This encodes CASSLGGAPSGYNEQFF.